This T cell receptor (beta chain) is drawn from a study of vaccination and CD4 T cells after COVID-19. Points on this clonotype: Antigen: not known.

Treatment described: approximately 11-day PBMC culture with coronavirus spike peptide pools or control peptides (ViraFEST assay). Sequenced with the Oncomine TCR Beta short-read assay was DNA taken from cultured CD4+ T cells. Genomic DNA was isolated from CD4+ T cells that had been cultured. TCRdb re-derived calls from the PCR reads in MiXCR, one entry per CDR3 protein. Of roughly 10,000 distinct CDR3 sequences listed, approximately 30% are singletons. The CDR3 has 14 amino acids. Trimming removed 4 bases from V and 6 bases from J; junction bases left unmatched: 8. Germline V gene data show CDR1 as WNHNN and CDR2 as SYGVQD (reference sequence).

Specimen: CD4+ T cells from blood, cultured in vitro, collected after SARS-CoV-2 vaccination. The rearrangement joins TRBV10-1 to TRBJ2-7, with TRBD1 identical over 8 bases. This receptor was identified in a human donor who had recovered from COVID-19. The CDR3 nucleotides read TGCGCCAGCAGTGCGGGCGGGACAGGCTCCGAGCAGTACTTC. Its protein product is CASSAGGTGSEQYF.